The 9 T cell receptor beta chains below were found in one sample sequenced in a study of cytomegalovirus exposure and HLA in healthy donors. Primers for the PCR totalled 60 Vbeta and 13 Jbeta. Sequenced by immunoSEQ multiplex PCR; TCRdb stores in-frame clones only, minus some. The sample includes about 180,000 clones, 76% of them seen just once. The sequenced sample was PBMCs. The receptors shown here come from a man aged 18 to 30 in good health and CMV-seronegative.

The CDR3 region is CSVGGQGFDEQYF. DNA for the CDR3: TGCAGCGTTGGGGGACAGGGTTTCGACGAGCAGTACTTC. The J gene is TRBJ2-7, the V gene TRBV29-1, with 9 bases fitting TRBD1. The ends lost 4 bases at V and 5 bases at J; junction bases unmatched: 6. The germline V gene encodes CDR1 SQVTM and CDR2 ANQGSEA. This CDR3 is built from 13 residues.

The gene calls are TRBV28 and TRBJ2-1; D is uncertain. The CDR3 runs 16 residues. Trimming removed 5 bases from V and 0 bases from J, with 14 bases in between. In germline, CDR1 is MDHEN, CDR2 SYDVKM. In DNA form, the CDR3 reads TGTGCCAGCAGTGCGCGAGGATCAAGCTCCTACAATGAGCAGTTCTTC. Translating gives CASSARGSSSYNEQFF.

V is TRBV28 and J is TRBJ1-5; 8 bases line up with TRBD1. The CDR3 runs 18 residues. Per germline, CDR1 MDHEN and CDR2 SYDVKM. Losses at the gene ends were 3 bases for V and 1 base for J; bases not matched to a gene: 11. CDR3 DNA sequence: TGTGCCAGCAGTTTTCCTCGGACAGGGAAGGGAAGCAATCAGCCCCAGCATTTT. Amino acids: CASSFPRTGKGSNQPQHF.

V is TRBV5-1 and J is TRBJ2-3, with 7 bases aligning to TRBD1. The CDR3 sequence is 14 residues long. Germline V gives CDR1 SGHRS, CDR2 YFSETQ. With 3 bases clipped from V and 6 bases from J, the junction kept 7 bases outside the gene matches. The CDR3 region has the DNA TGCGCCAGCAGCTGGGGACAGCCCAAGGATACGCAGTATTTT. This translates into CASSWGQPKDTQYF.

This sequence joins TRBV7-9 and TRBJ2-1; TRBD1 aligns across 8 bases. The CDR3 consists of 16 residues. The junction had 6 bases not matched to a gene; V was cut back by 0 bases and J by 5 bases. Germline V gene data show CDR1 as SEHNR and CDR2 as FQNEAQ (reference sequence). The CDR3 loop reads CASSLARTGLNNEQFF. The CDR3 nucleotides read TGTGCCAGCAGCTTAGCTAGGACAGGGCTTAACAATGAGCAGTTCTTC. Looking up the rest from reference TRBV7-9 and TRBJ2-1 gives the full variable domain: DTGVSQNPRHKITKRGQNVTFRCDPISEHNRLYWYRQTLGQGPEFLTYFQNEAQLEKSRLLSDRFSAERPKGSFSTLEIQRTEQGDSAMYLCASSLARTGLNNEQFFGPGTRLTVL.

The V gene is TRBV28, the J gene TRBJ1-4; D is perhaps TRBD1 (5 bases). V lost 8 bases, J lost 8 bases, and 15 bases lay in between. The CDR3 spans 13 residues. CDR1 MDHEN and CDR2 SYDVKM come from the germline V gene. CDR3 amino acids: CASYAGVREKLFF. The CDR3, as DNA: TGTGCCAGCTACGCGGGGGTTCGGGAAAAACTGTTTTTT.

The chain carries TRBV6-1 and TRBJ1-2, with 7 nucleotides matching TRBD1. The germline V gene has CDR1 MNHNS and CDR2 SASEGT. The J segment lost 8 bases and the V segment lost 5 bases, leaving 5 bases of the junction unmatched. This CDR3 is built from 12 residues. The CDR3 here is CASSYRGQGYTF. CDR3 nucleotides: TGTGCCAGCAGTTATAGGGGGCAAGGCTACACCTTC.

V usage is TRBV4-1 and J usage is TRBJ2-2; D is possibly TRBD2 (6 bases). The CDR3 extends over 18 amino acids. From germline, CDR1 is MGHRA and CDR2 YSYEKL. Deletions cut 3 bases from V and 0 bases from J, with 17 bases between. This chain's CDR3 is CASSHQFPGVSNTGELFF. CDR3 in DNA: TGCGCCAGCAGCCACCAATTCCCGGGGGTATCGAACACCGGGGAGCTGTTTTTT.

The V call is TRBV6-1, the J call TRBJ2-7; TRBD1 matches at 8 bases. This CDR3 is 15 amino acids long. Per the germline V gene, CDR1 is MNHNS and CDR2 is SASEGT. Germline trimming cut 3 bases from V and 3 bases from J; bases unmatched to any gene: 7. The CDR3 region has the DNA TGTGCCAGCAGTGAGAGGCAGGGGGCAAACTACGAGCAGTACTTC. Residues: CASSERQGANYEQYF.